Each of the 28 T cell receptor beta chains below was sequenced from the same sample in a study of T-cell memory formation after mild COVID-19. TCRdb recomputed calls from the 5' RACE reads with MiXCR, one row per CDR3 protein. The sample contains under 250,000 distinct CDR3 sequences, 7.5% to 10% of which appear only once. Specimen: PBMCs or a T cell subset sorted from them (not recorded which). These receptors were taken from a man younger than 35 who had mild COVID-19 (a few samples of this study predate the infection). Cell type and time point are not known.

V gene TRBV5-1 combines with J gene TRBJ1-2; weak D call: TRBD1 (5 bases). There are 14 residues in the CDR3. The ends were cut back, 0 bases at V and 7 bases at J, with 13 bases in the middle. Germline V gives CDR1 SGHRS, CDR2 YFSETQ. In DNA, the CDR3 is TGCGCCAGCAGCTTGGCCAGCCGGGGGAGTGGCTACACCTTC. It codes for CASSLASRGSGYTF. Full variable domain (missing parts from reference TRBV5-1 and TRBJ1-2): KAGVTQTPRYLIKTRGQQVTLSCSPISGHRSVSWYQQTPGQGLQFLFEYFSETQRNKGNFPGRFSGRQFSNSRSEMNVSTLELGDSALYLCASSLASRGSGYTFGSGTRLTVV.

This rearrangement joins TRBV18 to TRBJ1-4; a weak D match, TRBD1 (6 bases). Trimming left V 8 bases short and J 4 bases short, with 14 bases between. From germline, CDR1 is KGHSH and CDR2 LQKENI. The CDR3 runs 14 residues. The DNA of the CDR3 is TGTGCCAGCAACAGGGATGGGTATAATGAAAAACTGTTTTTT. Protein sequence: CASNRDGYNEKLFF.

The chain employs TRBV6-5 and TRBJ1-6; no clear D gene. From germline, CDR1 is MNHEY and CDR2 SVGAGI. Trimming removed 0 bases at V and 7 bases at J, with 13 bases between. This CDR3 has 16 residues. In nucleotides, the CDR3 is TGTGCCAGCAGTTACTCGAAGGGAATTGGAAATTCACCCCTCCACTTT. Protein: CASSYSKGIGNSPLHF.

This clonotype was recorded at least ten times. The rearrangement joins TRBV5-1 to TRBJ2-1; 11 positions agree with TRBD2. The germline CDR1 and CDR2 sequences are SGHRS and YFSETQ. V dropped 5 bases and J dropped 4; count of bases not matched to a gene: 5. CDR3 length: 15 amino acids. The CDR3: CASRSSGGTYNEQFF. The CDR3 DNA is TGCGCCAGCAGATCTAGCGGGGGGACTTACAATGAGCAGTTCTTC.

The genes are TRBV5-4 and TRBJ2-1, with D perhaps matching TRBD2 (5 bases). Trimming left V 0 bases short and J 9 bases short, with 10 bases between. Germline loops: CDR1 SGHNT, CDR2 YYREEE (reference sequence). The CDR3 covers 13 residues. Here the CDR3 reads CASSLGLPREQFF. The DNA for the CDR3 is TGTGCCAGCAGCTTGGGACTACCGCGTGAGCAGTTCTTC.

The sample holds many counts of this clonotype. This rearrangement joins TRBV5-1 to TRBJ2-2, with TRBD1 matching over 10 bases. This CDR3 comprises 15 residues. Trimming cost V 3 bases and J 3 bases; bases outside gene matches: 2. Germline V gene sequence: CDR1 SGHRS, CDR2 YFSETQ. The CDR3 reads CASSSTGGYTGELFF. The CDR3 DNA sequence: TGCGCCAGCAGCTCGACAGGGGGCTACACCGGGGAGCTGTTTTTT.

This clonotype was seen only a few times. The chain uses TRBV4-3 and TRBJ1-3; D is undetermined. The CDR3 has 16 amino acids. V was trimmed by 0 bases and J by 2 bases, leaving 11 bases between them. Germline V gene lookup returns CDR1 LGHNA and CDR2 YSLEER. For the CDR3, the DNA is TGCGCCAGCAGCCAAGATTCAGCTCTAGCTGGAAACACCATATATTTT. It encodes CASSQDSALAGNTIYF.

V and J are TRBV11-3 and TRBJ2-1; D is perhaps TRBD1 or TRBD2 (7 bases each). From germline, CDR1 is SGHNT and CDR2 YENEEA. The CDR3 sequence is 14 residues long. V was shortened by 4 bases and J by 10 bases, with 17 bases between the two germline ends. For the CDR3, the DNA is TGTGCCAGCAGCTCCAGGGGGGGGTTCGGAGAGCAGTTCTTC. Its translation is CASSSRGGFGEQFF.

This clonotype was seen at least ten times. V gene TRBV5-1 combines with J gene TRBJ2-5; 9 bases fit TRBD2. Germline trimming cut 5 bases from V and 2 bases from J; bases unmatched to any gene: 10. The CDR3 runs 16 residues. The germline V gene encodes CDR1 SGHRS and CDR2 YFSETQ. The CDR3 region is CASRPQTSGTQETQYF. The CDR3 bases are TGCGCCAGCAGACCCCAGACTAGCGGAACACAAGAGACCCAGTACTTC.

This clonotype was counted at least ten times. One end of the junction is discordant with germline, which a read error may explain. This chain uses TRBV23-1 with TRBJ1-4, with D possibly TRBD1 on 5 matching bases. TRBV23-1 is noted as an ORF with a role that remains uncertain. The CDR3 has 11 residues. The DNA for the CDR3 is TGCGCCAGTAAGGCCCGGGTCAGGGAAAGTTTT. Its protein product is CASKARVRESF.

This clonotype was observed many times. The chain couples TRBV4-2 to TRBJ2-7, with TRBD2 as a possible D gene (6 bases). Per the germline V gene, CDR1 is LGHNA and CDR2 is YNFKEQ. Trimming cost V 0 bases and J 2 bases, with 11 bases left between them. The CDR3 has 15 amino acids. CDR3 sequence (DNA): TGTGCCAGCAGCCAAGATGAGGAGGGAGCCTACGAGCAGTACTTC. Residues: CASSQDEEGAYEQYF.

The chain couples TRBV7-2 to TRBJ2-1, with 7 bases fitting TRBD1. Germline V gives CDR1 SGHTA, CDR2 FQGNSA. With V trimmed by 5 bases and J by 5 bases, 3 bases remained unmatched. This CDR3 is 13 amino acids long. The CDR3 spells CASSGDRHNEQFF. The DNA of the CDR3 is TGTGCCAGCAGCGGGGACAGACACAATGAGCAGTTCTTC.

The chain links TRBV2 to TRBJ1-2; 9 bases map to TRBD1. Germline V CDR1 and CDR2: SNHLY, FYNNEI. This CDR3 is 14 amino acids long. After removal of 0 bases from V and 7 bases from J, the junction contained 3 bases not matched to a gene. CDR3: CASSEADRGGGYTF. CDR3 in DNA: TGTGCCAGCAGTGAAGCGGACAGGGGTGGTGGCTACACCTTC.

V gene TRBV2 combines with J gene TRBJ2-2; the D is unclear. Trimming removed 5 bases at V and 3 bases at J, with 7 bases between. This CDR3 region has 13 residues. Germline CDR1 and CDR2: SNHLY and FYNNEI. This chain's CDR3 is CASSSEYTGELFF. The CDR3 DNA reads TGTGCCAGCAGTTCGGAGTACACCGGGGAGCTGTTTTTT.

There are a few counts of this clonotype. This chain connects TRBV7-9 to TRBJ2-4; 8 positions agree with TRBD1. The CDR3 consists of 14 residues. V gave up 6 bases and J gave up 2 bases; unmatched junction bases: 3. Germline values: CDR1 SEHNR, CDR2 FQNEAQ (reference sequence). The CDR3 DNA follows: TGTGCCAGCAGTCGACAGGGGTCCAAAAACATTCAGTACTTC. Amino acid sequence: CASSRQGSKNIQYF.

The J gene is TRBJ2-2, the V gene TRBV5-4; no reliable D call. Trimming removed 0 bases from V and 7 bases from J, with 7 bases in between. Germline V lookup: CDR1 SGHNT, CDR2 YYREEE (reference sequence). CDR3 length: 13 amino acids. Here the CDR3 reads CASSLGRYGELFF. The CDR3, as DNA: TGTGCCAGCAGCTTGGGTCGGTACGGGGAGCTGTTTTTT.

To note about this clonotype: This may be a read error: a much more frequent sequence differs by one nucleotide. The chain carries TRBV5-1 and TRBJ2-1; D possibly corresponds to TRBD2 (6 bases). CDR1 is SGHRS, CDR2 YFSETQ, per germline. This CDR3 contains 14 residues. CDR3 residues: CSSSPGTPSNEQFF. The CDR3 coding sequence is TGCTCCAGCAGCCCCGGGACTCCCAGTAATGAGCAGTTCTTC.

This clonotype was seen more than once but under ten times. The J gene is TRBJ1-1, the V gene TRBV12-3 or TRBV12-4; 7 bases align to TRBD1. The V and J ends lost 6 bases and 7 bases, in that order; junction bases with no gene match: 5. The CDR3 contains 12 residues. Here the CDR3 reads CASRYRGREAFF. CDR3 nucleotides: TGTGCCAGCAGATACAGGGGCCGTGAAGCTTTCTTT.

A few counts support this clonotype. V is TRBV2 and J is TRBJ2-3; D not resolved. This CDR3 has 12 residues. The ends were cut back, 4 bases at V and 1 base at J, with 3 bases in the middle. Per the germline V gene, CDR1 is SNHLY and CDR2 is FYNNEI. For the CDR3, the DNA is TGTGCCAGCAGTGGTCGCACAGATACGCAGTATTTT. Its translation is CASSGRTDTQYF.

The table lists this clonotype with many counts. The genes are TRBV4-1 and TRBJ1-4; D is perhaps TRBD1 (6 bases). CDR3 size: 16 residues. Trimming cost V 5 bases and J 0 bases, with 13 bases left between them. The germline V gene has CDR1 MGHRA and CDR2 YSYEKL. The CDR3 here is CASSALRGATNEKLFF. The DNA of the CDR3 is TGCGCCAGCAGCGCCCTAAGGGGGGCAACTAATGAAAAACTGTTTTTT.

This clonotype showed up just a few times. The rearrangement links TRBV7-3 to TRBJ1-6; 7 positions match TRBD1. The CDR3 has 16 residues. The germline gives CDR1 SGHTA, CDR2 FQGTGA. The V gene end was trimmed by 2 bases and the J gene end by 7 bases; junction bases not matched to a gene: 8. DNA for the CDR3: TGTGCCAGCAGCTTAGGGGGGGGACAGACGAATTCACCCCTCCACTTT. This codes for CASSLGGGQTNSPLHF.

This clonotype was counted ten times or more. The chain links TRBV19 to TRBJ2-6; possibly TRBD1 for D (5 bases). The CDR3 contains 14 residues. Germline-derived CDR1 and CDR2 are LNHDA and SQIVND (reference sequence). Between the trimmed V and J ends, which lost 10 bases and 4 bases, there was a span of 14 bases. The DNA for the CDR3 is TGTGCCACCACCTCACAGGCCGGGGCCAACGTCCTGACTTTC. It yields the protein CATTSQAGANVLTF.

A few counts support this clonotype. The chain combines TRBV12-3 or TRBV12-4 with TRBJ2-5; TRBD2 might be the D (6 bases). CDR3 length equals 16 residues. Trimming took off 5 bases at V and 4 bases at J, with 20 bases between the two ends. CDR3 bases: TGTGCCAGCAGTATGCTACTAGCTGAGGGTAGAGAGACCCAGTACTTC. It specifies CASSMLLAEGRETQYF.

This clonotype has a count of ten or more. The chain employs TRBV3-1 and TRBJ2-1, with D tentatively TRBD1 (5 bases). CDR1 and CDR2 (germline): LGHDT, YNNKEL (reference sequence). V gave up 5 bases and J gave up 4 bases, with 15 bases separating them. This CDR3 is built from 15 residues. The CDR3 spells CASSKRADSYNEQFF. CDR3 bases: TGTGCCAGCAGCAAAAGGGCCGACAGTTACAATGAGCAGTTCTTC.

The CDR3 region has the DNA TGTGCCAGCTCACCACCCGGAGGAGGCGAGCAGTACTTC. Protein sequence: CASSPPGGGEQYF. J is TRBJ2-7 and V is TRBV18, with D possibly TRBD2 on 5 matching bases. Trimming cost V 0 bases and J 6 bases, with 9 bases left between them. This CDR3 is 13 amino acids long. CDR1 and CDR2 from the germline V gene are KGHSH and LQKENI. The whole variable domain, remainder taken from reference TRBV18 and TRBJ2-7, is NAGVMQNPRHLVRRRGQEARLRCSPMKGHSHVYWYRQLPEEGLKFMVYLQKENIIDESGMPKERFSAEFPKEGPSILRIQQVVRGDSAAYFCASSPPGGGEQYFGPGTRLTVT.

The chain has TRBV11-2 and TRBJ2-1, with D perhaps assigned TRBD1 or TRBD2 (7 bases each). V lost 3 bases, J lost 8 bases, and 20 bases lay in between. The CDR3 is 16 residues long. CDR1 is SGHAT, CDR2 FQNNGV, per germline. The CDR3 is CASSFGLTGRDHEQFF. DNA of the CDR3: TGTGCCAGCAGCTTCGGTTTGACAGGGAGGGATCATGAGCAGTTCTTC.

This rearrangement joins TRBV3-1 to TRBJ1-2; D is unclear. V was clipped by 4 bases and J by 1 base, with 19 bases between them. CDR3 length equals 17 residues. The germline V gene encodes CDR1 LGHDT and CDR2 YNNKEL (reference sequence). Here the CDR3 DNA reads TGTGCCAGCAGCCTGAGCTGGACGGAGAAAGTTAACTATGGCTACACCTTC. Translating gives CASSLSWTEKVNYGYTF.

The J gene is TRBJ1-1, the V gene TRBV5-1, with D uncertain. The length of the CDR3 is 12 residues. The germline gives CDR1 SGHRS, CDR2 YFSETQ. V was trimmed by 6 bases and J by 3 bases, leaving 9 bases between them. The CDR3 reads CASMGSDTEAFF. CDR3 coding DNA: TGCGCCAGCATGGGGAGCGACACTGAAGCTTTCTTT.